Each of the 31 T cell receptor beta chains below was sequenced from the same sample in a study of T cells in Graves' hyperthyroidism and ophthalmopathy. RNA transcripts served as the template for amplifying TCR beta CDR3 regions. With the HTBI primer set, the TCR CDR3 went through a first round of RT-PCR. TCRdb called the multiplex PCR reads again in MiXCR, with one record for every CDR3 protein. Altogether a few hundred thousand distinct CDR3 sequences are present, 40% to 55% being singletons, with the ten largest covering 44%. Sequencing was done on a sample of peripheral blood or thyroid tissue (not recorded which). The receptors were sampled from an adult woman with Graves' disease, either hyperthyroidism or ophthalmopathy (not recorded which).

This clonotype was seen only once. The DNA of the CDR3 is TGTGCCAGCAACCTACTCGAGACCCAGTACTTC. This encodes CASNLLETQYF. The rearrangement uses TRBV28 and TRBJ2-5; D not resolved. This CDR3 has 11 amino acids. V was shortened by 7 bases and J by 5 bases, with 8 bases between the two germline ends. The germline V gene encodes CDR1 MDHEN and CDR2 SYDVKM.

J is TRBJ1-2 and V is TRBV5-1; D ambiguous. This CDR3 has 14 amino acids. Per the germline V gene, CDR1 is SGHRS and CDR2 is YFSETQ. V gave up 6 bases and J gave up 7 bases, with 19 bases separating them. DNA of the CDR3: TGCGCCAGCACGAGCGCCGGGCTGAACGGTGGCTACACCTTC. This codes for CASTSAGLNGGYTF.

At least ten counts were recorded for this clonotype. This chain connects TRBV29-1 to TRBJ2-2, with D possibly being TRBD1 (6 bases). CDR3 length: 13 residues. Deletions cut 0 bases from V and 6 bases from J, with 8 bases between. Germline lookup yields CDR1 SQVTM and CDR2 ANQGSEA. CDR3 protein: CSVEDQGPGELFF. CDR3 DNA: TGCAGCGTTGAAGATCAGGGGCCCGGGGAGCTGTTTTTT.

The chain is built from TRBV24-1 and TRBJ1-1; a possible D gene is TRBD1 (5 bases). The CDR3 loop spans 14 amino acids. Germline loops: CDR1 KGHDR, CDR2 SFDVKD. Trimming took 3 bases from V and 1 from J, leaving 8 bases between them. CDR3 in amino acids: CATSDPRENTEAFF. CDR3 sequence (DNA): TGTGCCACCAGTGATCCCAGGGAGAACACTGAAGCTTTCTTT.

The chain combines TRBV10-3 with TRBJ2-2; D is unresolved. The V gene lost 0 bases and the J gene lost 7 bases, with 6 bases spanning the gap. The CDR3 runs to 13 residues. Germline values: CDR1 ENHRY, CDR2 SYGVKD. In DNA form, the CDR3 reads TGTGCCATCAGTGAGTCGGCTAGCGGGGAGCTGTTTTTT. It encodes CAISESASGELFF.

This clonotype was counted ten times or more. The rearrangement uses TRBV7-8 and TRBJ1-6, with TRBD1 identical over 7 bases. The CDR3 contains 15 residues. The trim removed 5 bases at V and 2 bases at J, leaving 3 bases unmatched. Looked up from germline, CDR1 is SGHVS and CDR2 is FQNEAQ. Here the CDR3 reads CASSMTGPYNSPLHF. In DNA form, the CDR3 reads TGTGCCAGCAGCATGACAGGGCCCTATAATTCACCCCTCCACTTT.

In this sample, this clonotype turned up many times. The J gene is TRBJ1-5, the V gene TRBV6-2 or TRBV6-3, with TRBD1 as a possible D gene (5 bases). The V and J ends lost 2 bases and 2 bases respectively, with 7 bases between them. The CDR3 contains 14 residues. Germline values: CDR1 MNHEY, CDR2 SVGEGT. The CDR3 spells CASSYGGGNQPQHF. CDR3 coding DNA: TGTGCCAGCAGTTACGGGGGTGGCAATCAGCCCCAGCATTTT.

This clonotype was seen ten or more times. The V gene is TRBV2, the J gene TRBJ1-4, with a possible D match to TRBD1 (5 bases). V lost 7 bases and J lost 8, with 20 bases in between. The CDR3 is made up of 15 amino acids. CDR1 is SNHLY and CDR2 is FYNNEI in the germline V gene. The CDR3 loop reads CASTFRDSWAEKLFF. In DNA form, the CDR3 reads TGTGCCAGCACCTTCCGGGACTCCTGGGCGGAAAAACTGTTTTTT. Filled out from reference TRBV2 and TRBJ1-4, the complete variable domain reads EPEVTQTPSHQVTQMGQEVILRCVPISNHLYFYWYRQILGQKVEFLVSFYNNEISEKSEIFDDQFSVERPDGSNFTLKIRSTKLEDSAMYFCASTFRDSWAEKLFFGSGTQLSVL.

CDR3 loop: CASSQDQGGANVLTF. CDR3 bases: TGTGCCAGCAGCCAAGATCAGGGTGGGGCCAACGTCCTGACTTTC. This chain uses TRBV7-9 with TRBJ2-6, with D possibly matching TRBD1 (5 bases). The germline V and J ends were trimmed by 5 bases and 3 bases, with 11 bases remaining between them. The CDR3 contains 15 residues. Per germline, CDR1 SEHNR and CDR2 FQNEAQ (reference sequence).

The V and J genes are TRBV24-1 and TRBJ2-5; D is unresolved. The CDR3 covers 13 residues. Trimming took 3 bases from V and 6 from J, leaving 10 bases between them. Germline V gene sequence: CDR1 KGHDR, CDR2 SFDVKD. Here the CDR3 reads CATSDAGVQTQYF. The CDR3 nucleotides are TGTGCCACCAGTGATGCAGGAGTACAGACCCAGTACTTC.

Only a few counts were recorded for this clonotype. This chain joins TRBV10-3 and TRBJ2-6; a possible D gene is TRBD1 (6 bases). V lost 11 bases to trimming and J lost 2 bases, with 10 bases between them. This CDR3 spans 13 amino acids. Germline V gives CDR1 ENHRY, CDR2 SYGVKD. The CDR3 loop is CAVGQPGANVLTF. CDR3 nucleotides: TGTGCCGTCGGACAGCCTGGGGCCAACGTCCTGACTTTC.

This clonotype has a handful of counts. Germline and junction disagree at one end, which may indicate a read error. The rearrangement links TRBV10-2 to TRBJ1-2, with D perhaps matching TRBD1 (6 bases). The CDR3 runs 16 residues. Germline CDR1 reads WSHSY; CDR2 reads SAAADI. CDR3 bases: TGTGCCAGCAGTGAAGAGTTGGGCACAGGGAGCTATGGCTACACCTTC. Its translation is CASSEELGTGSYGYTF.

V gene TRBV7-9 combines with J gene TRBJ1-2; 9 bases agree with TRBD1. Losses at the gene ends were 0 bases for V and 7 bases for J; bases not matched to a gene: 6. The CDR3 is 15 amino acids. Per germline, CDR1 SEHNR and CDR2 FQNEAQ (reference sequence). The CDR3 region is CASSLANRGQGGYTF. CDR3 DNA: TGTGCCAGCAGCTTAGCAAACAGGGGGCAAGGTGGCTACACCTTC.

V usage is TRBV19 and J usage is TRBJ2-1, with a weak D call TRBD1 (6 bases). This CDR3 region has 12 residues. Germline V CDR1 and CDR2: LNHDA, SQIVND (reference sequence). Trimming pared 2 bases from V and 13 bases from J, leaving 12 bases between. As DNA, the CDR3 is TGTGCCAGTAGTATAAGCGGACAGAGACAGTTCTTC. This gives the protein CASSISGQRQFF.

The gene calls are TRBV7-8 and TRBJ2-5; the match to TRBD2 covers 8 bases. Trimming at V came to 8 bases and at J to 5 bases, leaving 7 bases not matched to a gene. The V gene's germline CDR1 is SGHVS and CDR2 FQNEAQ. The CDR3 loop spans 13 amino acids. The CDR3 protein is CASGAGVGETQYF. The CDR3 nucleotides read TGTGCCAGCGGAGCGGGAGTAGGTGAGACCCAGTACTTC.

This clonotype was detected ten times or more. This sequence joins TRBV7-9 and TRBJ2-7, with 7 positions matching TRBD2. The CDR3 contains 14 residues. Germline values: CDR1 SEHNR, CDR2 FQNEAQ (reference sequence). After removal of 10 bases from V and 0 bases from J, the junction contained 9 bases not matched to a gene. CDR3 region: CATREAGSSYEQYF. In nucleotides, the CDR3 is TGTGCCACTCGTGAAGCGGGGAGCTCCTACGAGCAGTACTTC.

This clonotype was found many times. This sequence joins TRBV11-2 and TRBJ2-5, with D tentatively TRBD1 (6 bases). The CDR3 sequence is 19 residues long. The germline gives CDR1 SGHAT, CDR2 FQNNGV. V dropped 4 bases and J dropped 3 bases, with 27 bases sitting between them. The CDR3 is CASSYYRGADSRGKETQYF. In nucleotides, the CDR3 is TGTGCCAGCAGCTATTATAGGGGCGCGGACTCAAGGGGGAAAGAGACCCAGTACTTC.

This clonotype has a handful of counts. V usage is TRBV20-1 and J usage is TRBJ2-7; D gene ambiguous. Germline CDR1 is DFQATT and CDR2 is SNEGSKA (reference sequence). This CDR3 is 14 amino acids long. Trimming removed 8 bases from V and 4 bases from J, with 21 bases in between. Here the CDR3 DNA reads TGCAGTACCCCTCCGCGTCTGGGGTCTTACGAGCAGTACTTC. Translating gives CSTPPRLGSYEQYF.

The chain has TRBV7-2 and TRBJ2-1; maybe TRBD2 (6 bases). This CDR3 is built from 15 residues. V shed 5 bases and J shed 5 bases, with 16 bases lying between them. Germline V gene data show CDR1 as SGHTA and CDR2 as FQGNSA. The CDR3 sequence is CASSRFLGGDNEQFF. As DNA, the CDR3 is TGTGCCAGCAGCCGTTTTTTGGGGGGTGACAATGAGCAGTTCTTC.

On this clonotype: An end of the junction does not agree with germline; a read error may underlie this. The chain joins TRBV25-1 to TRBJ2-3; no definite D call. Germline CDR1 reads MGHDK; CDR2 reads SYGVNS. The CDR3 has 15 residues. CDR3 nucleotide sequence: TGCGCCAGCAGCTTGAACGGAGATGTCACAGATACGCAGTATTTT. Translation: CASSLNGDVTDTQYF.

This clonotype showed up just a few times. The chain employs TRBV19 and TRBJ1-6; TRBD1 matches at 7 bases. V lost 8 bases and J lost 7; bases outside the gene matches: 5. CDR1 is LNHDA and CDR2 is SQIVND in the germline V gene (reference sequence). This CDR3 contains 13 residues. The CDR3 sequence: CASSTGTNSPLHF. CDR3 DNA: TGTGCCAGTTCGACAGGGACAAATTCACCCCTCCACTTT.

This clonotype has at least ten counts. This chain links TRBV3-1 with TRBJ2-7; no clear D gene. Trimming shortened V by 1 base and J by 7 bases, and 8 bases separated the two germline ends. Germline V gene sequence: CDR1 LGHDT, CDR2 YNNKEL (reference sequence). The CDR3 runs 12 residues. The CDR3 loop is CASSQGIEEQYF. The CDR3 DNA follows: TGTGCCAGCAGCCAAGGGATTGAGGAGCAGTACTTC.

This clonotype was seen many times. The J gene is TRBJ2-7, the V gene TRBV2; D is uncertain. The V gene's germline CDR1 is SNHLY and CDR2 FYNNEI. The germline V and J ends were trimmed by 6 bases and 6 bases, with 12 bases remaining between them. This CDR3 comprises 12 residues. For the CDR3, the DNA is TGTGCCAGCAGGAGATACATGGGCGAGCAGTACTTC. Translated, it gives CASRRYMGEQYF.

This clonotype showed up many times. The CDR3 loop reads CASLGGELFF. The CDR3 DNA reads TGTGCCAGTTTGGGCGGGGAGCTGTTTTTT. The rearrangement uses TRBV19 and TRBJ2-2, with D unresolved. Per germline, CDR1 LNHDA and CDR2 SQIVND (reference sequence). The CDR3 covers 10 residues. Between the trimmed V and J ends, which lost 8 bases and 7 bases, there was a span of 5 bases.

V usage is TRBV15 and J usage is TRBJ1-2; the D is unclear. Looked up from germline, CDR1 is LNHNV and CDR2 is YYDKDF (reference sequence). Trimming took off 3 bases at V and 2 bases at J, with 4 bases between the two ends. The length of the CDR3 is 12 residues. The CDR3 protein is CATSSRNYGYTF. As DNA, the CDR3 is TGTGCCACCAGCAGCCGGAACTATGGCTACACCTTC.

In this sample, this clonotype turned up a few times. DNA for the CDR3: TGTGCCAGCAGCGTCGCTAGCGGGGATGAGACCCAGTACTTC. This sequence encodes CASSVASGDETQYF. The rearrangement uses TRBV11-2 and TRBJ2-5; 9 bases are a match to TRBD2. The germline CDR1 and CDR2 sequences are SGHAT and FQNNGV. The CDR3 covers 14 residues. V shed 5 bases, J shed 5 bases, and the junction held 6 bases outside the gene matches.

This clonotype was recorded a few times. The rearrangement links TRBV29-1 to TRBJ1-5, with D perhaps matching TRBD1 (6 bases). V was cut by 6 bases and J by 11 bases, with 23 bases left in between. Germline assignment: CDR1 SQVTM and CDR2 ANQGSEA. This CDR3 comprises 14 residues. The CDR3 region is CSVRQGSGSETQHF. The CDR3 nucleotides are TGCAGCGTAAGGCAGGGGAGCGGCTCAGAGACCCAGCATTTT.

This chain joins TRBV6-4 and TRBJ2-7, with D possibly being TRBD2 (5 bases). The ends were cut back, 4 bases at V and 6 bases at J, with 10 bases in the middle. This CDR3 contains 12 residues. Per the germline V gene, CDR1 is MRHNA and CDR2 is SNTAGT. CDR3 sequence (DNA): TGTGCCAGCAGTGCGGGGAATGGCGAGCAGTACTTC. This encodes CASSAGNGEQYF.

The CDR3 DNA reads as TGCAGCGTTGAATGGAAGGAGGGGGAGCAGTACTTC. Protein sequence: CSVEWKEGEQYF. J is TRBJ2-7 and V is TRBV29-1, with a tentative D call TRBD2 (6 bases). This CDR3 is built from 12 residues. Germline V CDR1 and CDR2: SQVTM, ANQGSEA. V lost 2 bases to trimming and J lost 7 bases, with 12 bases between them.

The chain joins TRBV15 to TRBJ1-2, with D possibly TRBD1 on 5 matching bases. Germline lookup yields CDR1 LNHNV and CDR2 YYDKDF (reference sequence). The V end was cut by 9 bases, the J end by 2 bases, with 10 bases between. This CDR3 is 12 amino acids long. DNA of the CDR3: TGTGCCACGAGGGACTCGAACTATGGCTACACCTTC. Residues: CATRDSNYGYTF.

Many counts were recorded for this clonotype. The genes are TRBV14 and TRBJ1-6; no reliable D call. Germline CDR1 reads SGHDN; CDR2 reads FVKESK. Trimming cost V 4 bases and J 0 bases, with 7 bases left between them. The CDR3 loop spans 15 amino acids. CDR3 coding DNA: TGTGCCAGCAGCCTCTCGGGCTCCTATAATTCACCCCTCCACTTT. Amino acids: CASSLSGSYNSPLHF.